This TCR beta chain originates from a study of shared T cell receptors in the human thymus. Sequencing used immunoSEQ multiplex PCR; TCRdb keeps in-frame clones, though not all of them. The sample has 500,000 to 850,000 clones, about 87% seen once; the top ten hold under 0.01%. The germline gives CDR1 SGDLS, CDR2 YYNGEE. The CDR3 is 16 residues long. Between the trimmed V and J ends, which lost 2 bases and 0 bases, there was a span of 14 bases. The sample was also reused in another study, on human thymus T cells. That report notes: Resected material from corrective heart surgery provided the thymus tissue analysed.

The source is a boy in the first two years of life with a congenital heart defect. The chain recombines TRBV9 with TRBJ1-2; D might be TRBD1 (5 bases). Sequencing was performed on thymocytes. In DNA, the CDR3 is TGTGCCAGCAGCGTTGGTTGGGGGGAGACTAACTATGGCTACACCTTC. Translated: CASSVGWGETNYGYTF.